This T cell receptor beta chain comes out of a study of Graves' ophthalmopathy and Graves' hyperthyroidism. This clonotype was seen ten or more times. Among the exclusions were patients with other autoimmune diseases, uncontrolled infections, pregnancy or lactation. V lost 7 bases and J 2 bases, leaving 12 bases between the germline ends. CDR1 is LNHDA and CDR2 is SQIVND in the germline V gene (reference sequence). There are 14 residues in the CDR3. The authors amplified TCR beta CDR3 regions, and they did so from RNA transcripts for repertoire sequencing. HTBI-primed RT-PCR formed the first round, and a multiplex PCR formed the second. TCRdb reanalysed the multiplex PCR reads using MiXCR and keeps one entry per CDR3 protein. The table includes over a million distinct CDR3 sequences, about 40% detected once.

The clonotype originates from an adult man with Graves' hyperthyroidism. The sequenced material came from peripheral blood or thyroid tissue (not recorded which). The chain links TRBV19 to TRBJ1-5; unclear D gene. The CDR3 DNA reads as TGTGCCAGTACCCCGTCCTCGGGCAATCAGCCCCAGCATTTT. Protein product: CASTPSSGNQPQHF.